Listed below are T cell receptor beta chains from one sample, sequenced in a study of technical replicates of blood from a few donors. Assay: immunoSEQ multiplex PCR; the TCRdb copy retains only in-frame clones and omits some. The sample yields under 75,000 clones, about 86% seen once. The specimen sequenced was PBMCs. The source of these receptors is a human donor in good health. Some clones in this sample may be carry-over from other donors' samples. CDR3s include the opening cysteine and the closing phenylalanine or tryptophan. D genes are given only for firm matches. Only some rows state a clone size, as once, few, many or a class for expanded clones.

clone size: once; V gene: TRBV4-3; D gene: NA; J gene: TRBJ2-3; CDR3 length: 17; CDR3 DNA: TGCGCCAGCAGCCACGACAACCCGGGTAGCGGTAGAGATACGCAGTATTTT; CDR3 protein: CASSHDNPGSGRDTQYF
clone size: NA; V gene: TRBV27; D gene: TRBD2; J gene: TRBJ2-3; CDR3 length: 15; CDR3 DNA: TGTGCCAGCAGTTTGAGCGGGAGCTGGACAGATACGCAGTATTTT; CDR3 protein: CASSLSGSWTDTQYF
clone size: NA; V gene: TRBV6-1; D gene: TRBD1; J gene: TRBJ2-7; CDR3 length: 12; CDR3 DNA: TGTGCCAGCAGTGAAATATGGGACAGGGGTAACTTC; CDR3 protein: CASSEIWDRGNF
clone size: NA; V gene: TRBV7-3; D gene: NA; J gene: TRBJ2-1; CDR3 length: 14; CDR3 DNA: TGTGCCAGCAGCTCGTACCCGGACTCCAATGAGCAGTTCTTC; CDR3 protein: CASSSYPDSNEQFF
clone size: NA; V gene: TRBV30; D gene: TRBD1; J gene: TRBJ2-7; CDR3 length: 12; CDR3 DNA: TGTGCCTGGAGTGAACAGGGGAGCGAGCAGTACTTC; CDR3 protein: CAWSEQGSEQYF
clone size: NA; V gene: TRBV5-6; D gene: TRBD2; J gene: TRBJ2-3; CDR3 length: 15; CDR3 DNA: TGTGCCAGCATCGAAGCGGGGGGGCCTATAGATACGCAGTATTTT; CDR3 protein: CASIEAGGPIDTQYF
clone size: NA; V gene: TRBV7-2; D gene: TRBD2; J gene: TRBJ2-4; CDR3 length: 15; CDR3 DNA: TGTGCCAGCAGCCTAAGCGGGGAAGCCAAAAACATTCAGTACTTC; CDR3 protein: CASSLSGEAKNIQYF
clone size: NA; V gene: TRBV5-4; D gene: NA; J gene: TRBJ2-1; CDR3 length: 16; CDR3 DNA: TGTGCCAGCAGCTTGGGCTGGGGCGGGGGCAACAATGAGCAGTTCTTC; CDR3 protein: CASSLGWGGGNNEQFF
clone size: NA; V gene: TRBV10-2; D gene: TRBD2; J gene: TRBJ2-3; CDR3 length: 14; CDR3 DNA: TGCGCCAGGAGCCGGACTAGCGAGTCCGATACGCAGTATTTT; CDR3 protein: CARSRTSESDTQYF
clone size: NA; V gene: TRBV6-1; D gene: NA; J gene: TRBJ1-1; CDR3 length: 13; CDR3 DNA: TGTGCCAGCAGTGTTGAGGGGGTAGCGGGAGCTTTCTTT; CDR3 protein: CASSVEGVAGAFF
clone size: NA; V gene: TRBV6-5; D gene: NA; J gene: TRBJ1-1; CDR3 length: 13; CDR3 DNA: TGTGCCAGCAGTTACCCGGACAGCATAGAAGCTTTCTTT; CDR3 protein: CASSYPDSIEAFF
clone size: NA; V gene: TRBV7-2; D gene: TRBD1; J gene: TRBJ1-1; CDR3 length: 14; CDR3 DNA: TGTGCCAGCAGCGCCGGGACAGCGAACACTGAAGCTTTCTTT; CDR3 protein: CASSAGTANTEAFF
clone size: once; V gene: TRBV11-2; D gene: TRBD2; J gene: TRBJ2-3; CDR3 length: 17; CDR3 DNA: TGTGCCAGCAGCCGGACTAGCGGTCGAAGGACCACAGATACGCAGTATTTT; CDR3 protein: CASSRTSGRRTTDTQYF
clone size: NA; V gene: TRBV7-9; D gene: TRBD1; J gene: TRBJ1-6; CDR3 length: 14; CDR3 DNA: TGTGCCAGCACCATGGACAGGGGGCTCTCACCCCTCCACTTT; CDR3 protein: CASTMDRGLSPLHF
clone size: once; V gene: TRBV7-2; D gene: TRBD1; J gene: TRBJ2-5; CDR3 length: 14; CDR3 DNA: TGTGCCAGCAGCCGAGGGACAGGGCCGGAGACCCAGTACTTC; CDR3 protein: CASSRGTGPETQYF
clone size: NA; V gene: TRBV4-2; D gene: TRBD1; J gene: TRBJ1-2; CDR3 length: 15; CDR3 DNA: TGTGCCAGCAGCCAAGTGACAGGGATTAACTATGGCTACACCTTC; CDR3 protein: CASSQVTGINYGYTF
clone size: NA; V gene: TRBV12-5; D gene: NA; J gene: TRBJ1-2; CDR3 length: 15; CDR3 DNA: TGTGCTAGTGGTTTGGTAGCCGGGGTGCACTATGGCTACACCTTC; CDR3 protein: CASGLVAGVHYGYTF
clone size: NA; V gene: TRBV7-2; D gene: TRBD1; J gene: TRBJ2-5; CDR3 length: 14; CDR3 DNA: TGTGCCAGCAGCTTAGGCGGACAGGGTGTTTCCCAGTACTTC; CDR3 protein: CASSLGGQGVSQYF
clone size: NA; V gene: TRBV5-4; D gene: TRBD1; J gene: TRBJ1-2; CDR3 length: 14; CDR3 DNA: TGTGCCAGCAGCCCCGGGACAGGGGACTATGGCTACACCTTC; CDR3 protein: CASSPGTGDYGYTF
clone size: NA; V gene: TRBV2; D gene: NA; J gene: TRBJ2-3; CDR3 length: 14; CDR3 DNA: TGTGCCAGCAGTGAAGGACTATTGACAGATACGCAGTATTTT; CDR3 protein: CASSEGLLTDTQYF
clone size: once; V gene: TRBV7-6; D gene: TRBD2; J gene: TRBJ2-5; CDR3 length: 15; CDR3 DNA: TGTGCCAGCAGCCCTCCGGGTGCGGGGGAGGAGACCCAGTACTTC; CDR3 protein: CASSPPGAGEETQYF
clone size: once; V gene: TRBV7-9; D gene: TRBD1; J gene: TRBJ2-2; CDR3 length: 16; CDR3 DNA: TGTGCCAGCAGGGACAATTATGACAGGGAGACCGGGGAGCTGTTTTTT; CDR3 protein: CASRDNYDRETGELFF
clone size: NA; V gene: TRBV6-5; D gene: NA; J gene: TRBJ1-2; CDR3 length: 14; CDR3 DNA: TGTGCCAGCAGTTACCAAGCAGGGCGTTATGGCTACACCTTC; CDR3 protein: CASSYQAGRYGYTF
clone size: NA; V gene: TRBV2; D gene: NA; J gene: TRBJ2-5; CDR3 length: 11; CDR3 DNA: TGTGCCAGCAAACTCCAAGAGACCCAGTACTTC; CDR3 protein: CASKLQETQYF
clone size: NA; V gene: TRBV9; D gene: TRBD1; J gene: TRBJ1-5; CDR3 length: 19; CDR3 DNA: TGTGCCAGCAGCGTAGACGACAGGGTCGACCCTATCATCAATCAGCCCCAGCATTTT; CDR3 protein: CASSVDDRVDPIINQPQHF
clone size: once; V gene: TRBV19; D gene: TRBD2; J gene: TRBJ2-5; CDR3 length: 16; CDR3 DNA: TGTGCCAGTAGTCCCCGGACTAGCGGGAGAGGGGAGACCCAGTACTTC; CDR3 protein: CASSPRTSGRGETQYF
clone size: NA; V gene: TRBV10-3; D gene: TRBD2; J gene: TRBJ2-5; CDR3 length: 17; CDR3 DNA: TGTGCCATCAGTGATATTGTTAGCGGGGGGGACCAAGAGACCCAGTACTTC; CDR3 protein: CAISDIVSGGDQETQYF
clone size: few; V gene: TRBV7-7; D gene: TRBD2; J gene: TRBJ2-2; CDR3 length: 16; CDR3 DNA: TGTGCCAGCAGCTTACAAGGCGCGGGAGGTACCGGGGAGCTGTTTTTT; CDR3 protein: CASSLQGAGGTGELFF
clone size: once; V gene: TRBV29-1; D gene: TRBD1; J gene: TRBJ2-7; CDR3 length: 14; CDR3 DNA: TGCAGCGTTGATACCACGGGACAGGGTTACGAGCAGTACTTC; CDR3 protein: CSVDTTGQGYEQYF
clone size: NA; V gene: TRBV7-9; D gene: NA; J gene: TRBJ2-2; CDR3 length: 17; CDR3 DNA: TGTGCCAGCAGCTTAGCGGGGGCAGGGACCAACACCGGGGAGCTGTTTTTT; CDR3 protein: CASSLAGAGTNTGELFF
clone size: NA; V gene: TRBV18; D gene: TRBD1; J gene: TRBJ1-1; CDR3 length: 16; CDR3 DNA: TGTGCCAGCTCACCCAACAAAACTCCACGGACAGGGGAAGCTTTCTTT; CDR3 protein: CASSPNKTPRTGEAFF
clone size: NA; V gene: TRBV7-3; D gene: TRBD2; J gene: TRBJ2-1; CDR3 length: 15; CDR3 DNA: TGTGCCAGCAGCCTAGCGGCCAGCTCCTACAATGAGCAGTTCTTC; CDR3 protein: CASSLAASSYNEQFF
clone size: NA; V gene: TRBV28; D gene: NA; J gene: TRBJ1-1; CDR3 length: 12; CDR3 DNA: TGTGCCAGCAGTACCAGGGAGGCTGAAGCTTTCTTT; CDR3 protein: CASSTREAEAFF
clone size: few; V gene: TRBV7-9; D gene: TRBD1; J gene: TRBJ1-5; CDR3 length: 15; CDR3 DNA: TGTGCCAGCAGCTTGGGGACAGGGGGCAATCAGCCCCAGCATTTT; CDR3 protein: CASSLGTGGNQPQHF
clone size: once; V gene: TRBV5-4; D gene: NA; J gene: TRBJ1-1; CDR3 length: 16; CDR3 DNA: TGTGCCAGCAGCCCCCCACCCAGGGCTTCAGGCACTGAAGCTTTCTTT; CDR3 protein: CASSPPPRASGTEAFF
clone size: NA; V gene: TRBV20-1; D gene: NA; J gene: TRBJ1-1; CDR3 length: 11; CDR3 DNA: TGCAGTGCGGGCGCGAACACTGAAGCTTTCTTT; CDR3 protein: CSAGANTEAFF
clone size: NA; V gene: TRBV6-6; D gene: TRBD2; J gene: TRBJ2-7; CDR3 length: 15; CDR3 DNA: TGTGCCAGCAGCACCAGTCTAGCGGGACGGTACGAGCAGTACTTC; CDR3 protein: CASSTSLAGRYEQYF
clone size: NA; V gene: TRBV5-3; D gene: TRBD2; J gene: TRBJ2-7; CDR3 length: 17; CDR3 DNA: TGTGCCAGAAGCTTGGCCCACCTGACTAGCGGGACCTACGAGCAGTACTTC; CDR3 protein: CARSLAHLTSGTYEQYF
clone size: NA; V gene: TRBV5-6; D gene: TRBD1; J gene: TRBJ2-5; CDR3 length: 16; CDR3 DNA: TGTGCCAGCAGCTTGTGGACAGGGAATCGCCAAGAGACCCAGTACTTC; CDR3 protein: CASSLWTGNRQETQYF
clone size: NA; V gene: TRBV27; D gene: NA; J gene: TRBJ1-2; CDR3 length: 15; CDR3 DNA: TGTGCCAGCAGCCCCGGGACATCCAATAACTATGGCTACACCTTC; CDR3 protein: CASSPGTSNNYGYTF
clone size: NA; V gene: TRBV18; D gene: TRBD2; J gene: TRBJ2-7; CDR3 length: 15; CDR3 DNA: TGTGCCAGCCAGTTACATAGCGGGAGTTATTACGAGCAGTACTTC; CDR3 protein: CASQLHSGSYYEQYF
clone size: NA; V gene: TRBV30; D gene: NA; J gene: TRBJ2-1; CDR3 length: 14; CDR3 DNA: TGTGCCTGGAGTGGGAGGGGTTCCTACAATGAGCAGTTCTTC; CDR3 protein: CAWSGRGSYNEQFF
clone size: once; V gene: TRBV6-5; D gene: TRBD1; J gene: TRBJ1-4; CDR3 length: 14; CDR3 DNA: TGTGCCAGCAGTGCGACAGGGGTGGGTGAAAAACTGTTTTTT; CDR3 protein: CASSATGVGEKLFF
clone size: NA; V gene: TRBV9; D gene: TRBD2; J gene: TRBJ2-2; CDR3 length: 13; CDR3 DNA: TGTGCCAGCAGCGCGGGGGGACCGAGGGAGCTGTTTTTT; CDR3 protein: CASSAGGPRELFF
clone size: once; V gene: TRBV6-5; D gene: TRBD1; J gene: TRBJ1-2; CDR3 length: 14; CDR3 DNA: TGTGCCAGCAGCACGGGACAGGGGACCTATGGCTACACCTTC; CDR3 protein: CASSTGQGTYGYTF
clone size: once; V gene: TRBV5-1; D gene: NA; J gene: TRBJ1-6; CDR3 length: 14; CDR3 DNA: TGCGCCAGCAGCTTGGATCCATATAATTCACCCCTCCACTTT; CDR3 protein: CASSLDPYNSPLHF
clone size: NA; V gene: TRBV6-5; D gene: NA; J gene: TRBJ1-1; CDR3 length: 13; CDR3 DNA: TGTGCCAGCAACCGGGATGGGAACACTGAAGCTTTCTTT; CDR3 protein: CASNRDGNTEAFF
clone size: NA; V gene: TRBV7-9; D gene: NA; J gene: TRBJ1-2; CDR3 length: 13; CDR3 DNA: TGTGCCAGCAGCTTGGAACAGCACTATGGCTACACCTTC; CDR3 protein: CASSLEQHYGYTF
clone size: NA; V gene: TRBV2; D gene: TRBD2; J gene: TRBJ2-1; CDR3 length: 19; CDR3 DNA: TGTGCCAGCAGGAGGGGCTACGGGACTAGCGGGGGGGCAACTAATGAGCAGTTCTTC; CDR3 protein: CASRRGYGTSGGATNEQFF
clone size: NA; V gene: TRBV7-8; D gene: TRBD1; J gene: TRBJ2-7; CDR3 length: 15; CDR3 DNA: TGTGCCAGCAGCTTAGAGAGGGACAGCTCCTACGAGCAGTACTTC; CDR3 protein: CASSLERDSSYEQYF
clone size: NA; V gene: TRBV6-6; D gene: TRBD1; J gene: TRBJ1-5; CDR3 length: 14; CDR3 DNA: TGTGCCAGCAGTTACCGCACAGGGGATCAGCCCCAGCATTTT; CDR3 protein: CASSYRTGDQPQHF
clone size: NA; V gene: TRBV4-3; D gene: TRBD1; J gene: TRBJ1-6; CDR3 length: 16; CDR3 DNA: TGCGCCAGCAGCCAAGCAAACAGGGGAGATAATTCACCCCTCCACTTT; CDR3 protein: CASSQANRGDNSPLHF
clone size: NA; V gene: TRBV6-1; D gene: NA; J gene: TRBJ2-7; CDR3 length: 12; CDR3 DNA: TGTGCCGTTCAAGGCGGAAACTACGAGCAGTACTTC; CDR3 protein: CAVQGGNYEQYF
clone size: NA; V gene: TRBV7-9; D gene: NA; J gene: TRBJ2-3; CDR3 length: 14; CDR3 DNA: TGTGCCAGCAGCTTAGTTGCGAGTCCAGATACGCAGTATTTT; CDR3 protein: CASSLVASPDTQYF
clone size: NA; V gene: TRBV5-1; D gene: NA; J gene: TRBJ1-5; CDR3 length: 15; CDR3 DNA: TGCGCCAGCAGCTTGGCGGCAGGGCGCAATCAGCCCCAGCATTTT; CDR3 protein: CASSLAAGRNQPQHF
clone size: once; V gene: TRBV9; D gene: TRBD1; J gene: TRBJ2-7; CDR3 length: 15; CDR3 DNA: TGTGCCAGCAGCGTAGGTACAGGGGGGTCCTACGAGCAGTACTTC; CDR3 protein: CASSVGTGGSYEQYF
clone size: once; V gene: TRBV5-1; D gene: TRBD1; J gene: TRBJ1-3; CDR3 length: 16; CDR3 DNA: TGCGCCAGCAGCTTGGCAGGGGGCCGCTTTGGAAACACCATATATTTT; CDR3 protein: CASSLAGGRFGNTIYF
clone size: NA; V gene: TRBV30; D gene: TRBD2; J gene: TRBJ2-7; CDR3 length: 15; CDR3 DNA: TGTGCCTGGAGTGTGGGTAGCGGGGGTTCCTACGAGCAGTACTTC; CDR3 protein: CAWSVGSGGSYEQYF